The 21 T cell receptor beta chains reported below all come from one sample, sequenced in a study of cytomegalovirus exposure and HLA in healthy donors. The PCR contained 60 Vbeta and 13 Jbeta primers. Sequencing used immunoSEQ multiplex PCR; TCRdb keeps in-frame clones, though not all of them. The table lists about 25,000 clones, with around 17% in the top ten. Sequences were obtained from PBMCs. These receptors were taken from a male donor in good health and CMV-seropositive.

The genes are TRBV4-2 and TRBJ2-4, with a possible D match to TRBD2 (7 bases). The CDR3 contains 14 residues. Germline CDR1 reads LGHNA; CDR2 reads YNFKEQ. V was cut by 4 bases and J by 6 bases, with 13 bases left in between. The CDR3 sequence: CASSRGRGGNIQYF. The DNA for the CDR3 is TGTGCCAGCAGCCGAGGAAGGGGGGGAAACATTCAGTACTTC.

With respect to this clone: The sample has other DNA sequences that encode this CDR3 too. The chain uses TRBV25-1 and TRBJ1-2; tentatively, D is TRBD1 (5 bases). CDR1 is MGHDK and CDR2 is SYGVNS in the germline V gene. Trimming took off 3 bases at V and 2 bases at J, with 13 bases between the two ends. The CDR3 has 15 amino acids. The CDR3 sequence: CASSEQGYPNYGYTF. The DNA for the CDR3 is TGTGCCAGCAGTGAGCAGGGCTACCCGAACTATGGCTACACCTTC.

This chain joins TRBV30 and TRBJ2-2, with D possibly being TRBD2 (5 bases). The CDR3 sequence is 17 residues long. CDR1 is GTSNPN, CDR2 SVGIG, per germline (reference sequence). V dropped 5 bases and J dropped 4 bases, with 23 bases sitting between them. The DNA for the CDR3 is TGTGCCTGGTCCCTGTTTTGGTCGGGGTCGGGCACCGGGGAGCTGTTTTTT. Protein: CAWSLFWSGSGTGELFF.

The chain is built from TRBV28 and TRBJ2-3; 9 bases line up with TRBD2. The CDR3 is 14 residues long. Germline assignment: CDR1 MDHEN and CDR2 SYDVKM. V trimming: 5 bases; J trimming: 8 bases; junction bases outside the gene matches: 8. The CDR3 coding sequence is TGTGCCAGCAGTATACCTTGGACTAGCGTTACGCAGTATTTT. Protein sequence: CASSIPWTSVTQYF.

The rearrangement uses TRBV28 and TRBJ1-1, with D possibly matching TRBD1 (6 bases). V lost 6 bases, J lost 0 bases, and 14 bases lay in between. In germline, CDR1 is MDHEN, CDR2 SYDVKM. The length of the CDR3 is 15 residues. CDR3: CASSLTGPMNTEAFF. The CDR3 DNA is TGTGCCAGCAGCCTTACAGGGCCTATGAACACTGAAGCTTTCTTT.

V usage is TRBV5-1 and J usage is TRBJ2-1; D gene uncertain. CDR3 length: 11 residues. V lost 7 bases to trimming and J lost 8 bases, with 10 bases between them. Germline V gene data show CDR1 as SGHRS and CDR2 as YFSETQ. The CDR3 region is CASRRYDEQFF. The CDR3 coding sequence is TGCGCCAGCCGCAGGTACGATGAGCAGTTCTTC.

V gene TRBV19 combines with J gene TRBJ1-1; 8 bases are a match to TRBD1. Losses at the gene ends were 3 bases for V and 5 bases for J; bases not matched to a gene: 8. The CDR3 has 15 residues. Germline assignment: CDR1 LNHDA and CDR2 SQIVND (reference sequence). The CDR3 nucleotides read TGTGCCAGTAGTATCCTACAGGGGGAGAGAACTGAAGCTTTCTTT. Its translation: CASSILQGERTEAFF.

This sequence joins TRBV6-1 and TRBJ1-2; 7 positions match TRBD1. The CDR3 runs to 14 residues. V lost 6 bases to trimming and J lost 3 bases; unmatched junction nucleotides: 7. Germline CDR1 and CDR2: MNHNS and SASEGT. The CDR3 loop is CASRQTGSHYGYTF. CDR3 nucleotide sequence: TGTGCCAGCAGGCAGACAGGGTCTCACTATGGCTACACCTTC.

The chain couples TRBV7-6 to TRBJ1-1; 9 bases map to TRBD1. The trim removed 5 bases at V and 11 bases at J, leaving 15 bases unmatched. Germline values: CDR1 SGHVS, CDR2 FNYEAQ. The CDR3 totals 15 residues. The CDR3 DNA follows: TGTGCCAGCAGCCCGACTTCCGGGACAGGGTGGGGGGCTTTCTTT. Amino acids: CASSPTSGTGWGAFF.

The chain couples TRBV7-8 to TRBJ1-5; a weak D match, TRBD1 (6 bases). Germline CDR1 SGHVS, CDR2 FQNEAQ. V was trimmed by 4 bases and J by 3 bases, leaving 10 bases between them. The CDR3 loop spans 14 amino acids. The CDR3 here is CASSSGVFNQPQHF. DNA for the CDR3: TGTGCCAGCAGCTCAGGGGTTTTCAATCAGCCCCAGCATTTT.

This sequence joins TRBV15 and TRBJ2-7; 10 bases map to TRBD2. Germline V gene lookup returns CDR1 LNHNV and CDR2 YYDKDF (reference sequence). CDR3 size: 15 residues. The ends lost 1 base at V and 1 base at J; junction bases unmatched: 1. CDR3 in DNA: TGTGCCACCAGCAGAGGAGCGGGAGGGTCCTACGAGCAGTACTTC. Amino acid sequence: CATSRGAGGSYEQYF.

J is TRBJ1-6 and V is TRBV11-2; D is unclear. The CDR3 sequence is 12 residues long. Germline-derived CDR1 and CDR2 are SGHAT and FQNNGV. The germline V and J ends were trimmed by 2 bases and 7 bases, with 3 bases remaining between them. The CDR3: CASSLINSPLHF. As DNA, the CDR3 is TGTGCCAGCAGCTTAATAAATTCACCCCTCCACTTT.

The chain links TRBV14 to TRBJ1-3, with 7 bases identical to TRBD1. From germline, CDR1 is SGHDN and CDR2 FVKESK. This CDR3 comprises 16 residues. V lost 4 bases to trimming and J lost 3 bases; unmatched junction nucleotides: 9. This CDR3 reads CASSLYDREYGNTIYF. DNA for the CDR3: TGTGCCAGCAGCCTTTATGACAGGGAGTATGGAAACACCATATATTTT.

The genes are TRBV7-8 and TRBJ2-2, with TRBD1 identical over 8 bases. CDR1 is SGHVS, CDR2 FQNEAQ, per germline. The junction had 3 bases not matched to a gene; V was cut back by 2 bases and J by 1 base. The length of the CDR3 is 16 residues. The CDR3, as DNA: TGTGCCAGCAGCTTACGACAGGGGTTGAACACCGGGGAGCTGTTTTTT. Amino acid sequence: CASSLRQGLNTGELFF.

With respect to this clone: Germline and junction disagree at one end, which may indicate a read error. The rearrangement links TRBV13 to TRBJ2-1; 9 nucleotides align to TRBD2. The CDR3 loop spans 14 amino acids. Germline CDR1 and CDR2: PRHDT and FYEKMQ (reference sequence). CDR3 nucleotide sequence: TGTGCCAGCAGCCCGATAGCGGGGGAGAAAGGGTTTATCTTC. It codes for CASSPIAGEKGFIF.

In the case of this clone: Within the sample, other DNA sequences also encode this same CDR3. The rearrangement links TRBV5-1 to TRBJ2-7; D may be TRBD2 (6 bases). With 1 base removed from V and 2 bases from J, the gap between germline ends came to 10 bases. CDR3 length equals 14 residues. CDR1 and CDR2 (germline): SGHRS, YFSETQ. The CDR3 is CASSLSGGPYEQYF. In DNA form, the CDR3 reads TGCGCCAGCAGCTTGTCCGGGGGTCCCTACGAGCAGTACTTC.

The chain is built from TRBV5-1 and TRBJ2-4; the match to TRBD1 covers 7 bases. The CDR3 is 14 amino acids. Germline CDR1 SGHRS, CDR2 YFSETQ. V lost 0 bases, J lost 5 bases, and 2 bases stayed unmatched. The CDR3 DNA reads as TGCGCCAGCAGCTTGGATACAGGGGAAAACATTCAGTACTTC. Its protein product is CASSLDTGENIQYF.

In DNA, the CDR3 is TGTGCCAGCAGCCGGCAGAGGAGCACTGAAGCTTTCTTT. Translating it yields CASSRQRSTEAFF. The gene calls are TRBV14 and TRBJ1-1, with D unresolved. CDR1 is SGHDN, CDR2 FVKESK, per germline. This CDR3 contains 13 residues. V was shortened by 4 bases and J by 4 bases, with 10 bases between the two germline ends.

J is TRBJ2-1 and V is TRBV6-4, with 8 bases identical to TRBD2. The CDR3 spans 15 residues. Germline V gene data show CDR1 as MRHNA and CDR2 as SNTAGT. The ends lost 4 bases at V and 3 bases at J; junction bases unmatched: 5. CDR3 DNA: TGTGCCAGCAGTGCAGAACTAGCGGACTACAATGAGCAGTTCTTC. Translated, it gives CASSAELADYNEQFF.

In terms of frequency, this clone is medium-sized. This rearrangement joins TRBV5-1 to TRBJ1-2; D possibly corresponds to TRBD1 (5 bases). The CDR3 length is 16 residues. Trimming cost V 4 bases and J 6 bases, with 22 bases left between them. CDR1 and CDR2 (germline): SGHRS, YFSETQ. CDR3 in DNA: TGCGCCAGCAGCCGTGGCGGGGGGAATATATATAATGGCTACACCTTC. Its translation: CASSRGGGNIYNGYTF. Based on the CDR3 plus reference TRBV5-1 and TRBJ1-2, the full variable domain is KAGVTQTPRYLIKTRGQQVTLSCSPISGHRSVSWYQQTPGQGLQFLFEYFSETQRNKGNFPGRFSGRQFSNSRSEMNVSTLELGDSALYLCASSRGGGNIYNGYTFGSGTRLTVV.

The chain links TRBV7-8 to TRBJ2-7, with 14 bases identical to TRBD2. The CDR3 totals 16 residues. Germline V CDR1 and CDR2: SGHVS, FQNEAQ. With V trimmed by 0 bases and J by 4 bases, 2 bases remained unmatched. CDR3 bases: TGTGCCAGCAGCTTAGCGGGACTAGCGGGAGATTACGAGCAGTACTTC. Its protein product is CASSLAGLAGDYEQYF.